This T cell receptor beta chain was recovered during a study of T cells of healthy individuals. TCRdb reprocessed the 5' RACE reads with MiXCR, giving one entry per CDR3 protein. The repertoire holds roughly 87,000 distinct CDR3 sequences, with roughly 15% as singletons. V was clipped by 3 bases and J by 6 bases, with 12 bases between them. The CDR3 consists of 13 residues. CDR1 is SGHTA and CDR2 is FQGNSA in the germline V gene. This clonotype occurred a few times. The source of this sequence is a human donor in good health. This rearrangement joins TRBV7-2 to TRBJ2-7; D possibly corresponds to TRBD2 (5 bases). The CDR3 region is CASSFERLLEQYF. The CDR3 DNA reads TGTGCCAGCAGCTTCGAGAGACTACTCGAGCAGTACTTC.